The rows below give T cell receptor beta chains drawn from one sample of a study of graft-versus-host responses after intestinal transplantation. Data came from immunoSEQ multiplex PCR; TCRdb stores just in-frame clones and leaves some out. The table shows some 86,000 clones, with roughly 91% occurring only once. These receptors have no identified antigens. Source: unstimulated CD4+ T cells sorted from spleen or lymph node cells, taken before intestinal transplant. The receptors come from a human donor who received an intestinal transplant. Both conserved end residues are part of each CDR3. The D gene is left open where the match is weak. Clone sizes are given selectively: once, few, many, or a class where the clone is expanded.

j_call d_call v_call clone_size cdr3_nt cdr3_aa
TRBJ1-4 TRBD1 TRBV7-2 . TGTGCCAGCAGCCCCCGGACAGGGGGCTATGAAAAACTGTTTTTT CASSPRTGGYEKLFF
TRBJ2-3 TRBD2 TRBV10-1 . TGCGCCAGCAGTGAGTCTAAGGGACTAGCGGGGGCAGATACGCAGTATTTT CASSESKGLAGADTQYF
TRBJ2-1 TRBD2 TRBV7-6 . TGTGCCAGCAGCTTAATAGCGGGGGGGTACAATGAGCAGTTCTTC CASSLIAGGYNEQFF
TRBJ1-1 . TRBV23-1 . TGCGCCAGCAGGCCGACTAAAGGTCTGACTGAAGCTTTCTTT CASRPTKGLTEAFF
TRBJ2-7 . TRBV29-1 . TGCAGCGTACTCTTGGACATCAGCTCCTACGAGCAGTACTTC CSVLLDISSYEQYF
TRBJ2-7 TRBD1 TRBV18 . TGTGCCAGCTCACCACCAAACGGACAGGGTGGGTACGAGCAGTACTTC CASSPPNGQGGYEQYF
TRBJ1-2 TRBD1 TRBV29-1 . TGCAGCGTTCGGGACAGGATGGAGTATGGCTACACCTTC CSVRDRMEYGYTF
TRBJ2-1 TRBD1 TRBV4-3 . TGCGCCAGCAGCCAGGCCAGGGGGAACAATGAGCAGTTCTTC CASSQARGNNEQFF
TRBJ1-4 . TRBV5-1 once TGCGCCAGCAGCTTGGGACCGGGGGAGGCTAATGAAAAACTGTTTTTT CASSLGPGEANEKLFF
TRBJ1-1 TRBD1 TRBV4-1 . TGCGCCAGCAGGCCGGACAGGGTCACTGAAGCTTTCTTT CASRPDRVTEAFF
TRBJ2-5 TRBD2 TRBV2 few TGTGCCAGCAGTGAAATCGGTAGCGGGGGGGCGGAGACCCAGTACTTC CASSEIGSGGAETQYF
TRBJ2-3 . TRBV7-9 . TGTGCCAGCAGCCCAGGAACAGATACGCAGTATTTT CASSPGTDTQYF
TRBJ2-7 TRBD1 TRBV2 . TGTGCCAGCAAGTCTTACCGAACAGGGGGCTACGAGCAGTACTTC CASKSYRTGGYEQYF
TRBJ1-4 TRBD1 TRBV10-2 . TGCGCCAGCGGGACAGGAAACGAAAAACTGTTTTTT CASGTGNEKLFF
TRBJ2-7 TRBD2 TRBV6-6 . TGTGCCAGCAGCCGGGACTACTCCTACGAGCAGTACTTC CASSRDYSYEQYF
TRBJ2-2 . TRBV4-1 . TGCGCCAGCAGCTTACGGACTGGGGGCAGGGCCGGGGAGCTGTTTTTT CASSLRTGGRAGELFF
TRBJ2-1 TRBD2 TRBV9 once TGTGCCAGCAGCACCGCTAGCGGGGGGGAGGATGAGCAGTTCTTC CASSTASGGEDEQFF
TRBJ2-2 TRBD1 TRBV4-3 once TGCGCCAGCAGCCCCGACAGGGGCCCTTACACCGGGGAGCTGTTTTTT CASSPDRGPYTGELFF
TRBJ1-3 . TRBV21-1 . TGTGCCAGCAGCAAAGAGGTCCAGGCGTCCTCTGGAAACACCATATATTTT CASSKEVQASSGNTIYF
TRBJ1-4 . TRBV7-9 . TGTGCCAGCAGCACGGACAGCGGCGGGTTTGAAAAACTGTTTTTT CASSTDSGGFEKLFF
TRBJ2-3 . TRBV10-3 . TGTGCCATCAGTAAGGAGCAGCGGCGAACAGATACGCAGTATTTT CAISKEQRRTDTQYF
TRBJ2-7 TRBD2 TRBV7-2 . TGTGCCAGCAGCTTCCGTAGCGGGGGGGCCCCCCTCTACGAGCAGTACTTC CASSFRSGGAPLYEQYF
TRBJ2-7 TRBD2 TRBV11-3 . TGTGCCAGCACTAAAGCGGGGGTTTACGAGCAGTACTTC CASTKAGVYEQYF
TRBJ1-1 . TRBV18 . TGTGCCAGCTCACCGCGGGGTTTGCCTGACACTGAAGCTTTCTTT CASSPRGLPDTEAFF
TRBJ2-7 TRBD2 TRBV7-9 . TGTGCCAGCAGCTCGGACGGGGGGACCTACGAGCAGTACTTC CASSSDGGTYEQYF
TRBJ1-1 . TRBV12-5 . TGTGCTAGTGGTCCGCCACCGGGTTTGGGAGGGGAAGCTTTCTTT CASGPPPGLGGEAFF
TRBJ2-1 TRBD2 TRBV19 . TGTGCCAGTAGTACCAGACTAGCGGGGCAGCACAATGAGCAGTTCTTC CASSTRLAGQHNEQFF
TRBJ2-7 TRBD1 TRBV6-6 . TGTGCCAGCAGAACAACAGGGGTCGAGCAGTACTTC CASRTTGVEQYF
TRBJ2-1 . TRBV15 . TGTGCCACCAGCAGAGACAGTTACAATGAGCAGTTCTTC CATSRDSYNEQFF
TRBJ2-3 TRBD1 TRBV6-5 . TGTGCCAGCAGTTACGCTCGACAGGGCCCAGATACGCAGTATTTT CASSYARQGPDTQYF
TRBJ2-1 TRBD2 TRBV6-1 . TGTGCCAGCAGTGAAGGCCTAGCGGGGAGGAATGAGCAGTTCTTC CASSEGLAGRNEQFF
TRBJ1-1 . TRBV6-5 . TGTGCCAGCAGTTACGGGCCCGGTACAGCTTTCTTT CASSYGPGTAFF
TRBJ2-5 . TRBV18 . TGTGCCAGCTCCCTACTAAGGGGAGAGACCCAGTACTTC CASSLLRGETQYF
TRBJ1-1 . TRBV18 . TGTGCCAGCTCACCAACCCAAGGGGTTCAGGGTGAAGCTTTCTTT CASSPTQGVQGEAFF
TRBJ2-4 . TRBV6-1 once TGTGCCAGCAGTGCCTCTATGTCGGTTGGAGACATTCAGTACTTC CASSASMSVGDIQYF
TRBJ1-1 TRBD1 TRBV7-8 . TGTGCCAGCAGCCCGACCCGGACAGGGACCAACACTGAAGCTTTCTTT CASSPTRTGTNTEAFF
TRBJ1-2 . TRBV4-1 . TGCGCCAGCAGCCCGATACTGACAGGTACGGACTATGGCTACACCTTC CASSPILTGTDYGYTF